This T cell receptor beta chain appears in the sequencing data of a study of T-cell memory formation after mild COVID-19. General study points: The main location of contracting CD4+ clones was CM and EM, and that of contracting CD8+ clones was EMRA. Some responding clones appeared in pre-infection memory, suggesting cross-reactive memory joined.

Germline V gene data show CDR1 as KGHSH and CDR2 as LQKENI. CDR3 length: 12 residues. V gave up 3 bases and J gave up 5 bases, with 7 bases separating them. Via MiXCR, TCRdb re-called the 5' RACE reads, giving one row per CDR3 protein. Counted here are 430,000 or so distinct CDR3 sequences, nearly 25% occurring once; the ten biggest clones make up under 15%. This clonotype was counted between two and nine times. The antigen remains unidentified. The sample taken for sequencing was PBMCs or a T cell subset sorted from them (not recorded which). This TCR was recovered from an adult woman who had mild COVID-19 (a few samples of this study predate the infection). Cell type and time point are not known. The rearrangement uses TRBV18 and TRBJ2-5; no definite D call. The CDR3 is CASSPYRETQYF. The CDR3 DNA reads as TGTGCCAGCTCACCGTACCGGGAGACCCAGTACTTC.